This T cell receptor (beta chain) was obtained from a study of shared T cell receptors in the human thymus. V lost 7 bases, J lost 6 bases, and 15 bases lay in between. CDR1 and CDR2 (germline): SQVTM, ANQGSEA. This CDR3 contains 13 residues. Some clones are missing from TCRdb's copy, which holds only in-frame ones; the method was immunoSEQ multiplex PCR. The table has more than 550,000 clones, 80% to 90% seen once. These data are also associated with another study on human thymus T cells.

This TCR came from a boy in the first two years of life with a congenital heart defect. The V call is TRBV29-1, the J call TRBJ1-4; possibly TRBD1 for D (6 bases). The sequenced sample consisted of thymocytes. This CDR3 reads CSGYRGGYEKLFF. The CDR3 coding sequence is TGCAGCGGTTACCGAGGGGGATATGAAAAACTGTTTTTT. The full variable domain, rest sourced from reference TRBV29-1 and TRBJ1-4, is SAVISQKPSRDICQRGTSLTIQCQVDSQVTMMFWYRQQPGQSLTLIATANQGSEATYESGFVIDKFPISRPNLTFSTLTVSNMSPEDSSIYLCSGYRGGYEKLFFGSGTQLSVL.